What follows are 6 T cell receptor beta chains derived from one specimen sequenced in a study of T cell clonality in common variable immunodeficiency. General study findings and limits: In common variable immunodeficiency, TCR beta chains reportedly carried fewer deletions and N-nucleotide insertions.

The data were produced by immunoSEQ multiplex PCR, yet TCRdb's version contains in-frame clones alone and is incomplete. The sample yields about 28,000 clones, without any singletons. These receptors have no known antigen. The sample taken for sequencing was peripheral blood mononuclear cells. All receptors come from a human donor with common variable immunodeficiency.

On this clone: The CDR3 end falls 3 residues outside the read, so it is completed with the germline J gene. The genes are TRBV29-1 and TRBJ2-1; 9 nucleotides align to TRBD2. The CDR3 has 14 residues. Unmatched junction bases numbered 9, after V lost 3 bases and J lost 9 bases. CDR1 SQVTM and CDR2 ANQGSEA come from the germline V gene. The chain's CDR3 is CSVEASGKMGEQFF. CDR3 DNA (partial): TGCAGCGTTGAGGCTAGCGGGAAGATGGGTGAG.

About this clone: The CDR3 extends 3 residues past the end of the read, so its final part is completed from the germline J gene. The chain uses TRBV2 and TRBJ2-3, with 7 bases that match TRBD2. V was pared by 8 bases and J by 0 bases, with 2 bases of the junction left unmatched. The CDR3 sequence is 13 residues long. Per germline, CDR1 SNHLY and CDR2 FYNNEI. CDR3 sequence reads: CASGRESTDTQYF. CDR3 bases read: TGTGCCAGCGGGCGGGAGAGCACAGATACG. The whole variable domain, filled in from reference TRBV2 and TRBJ2-3, reads EPEVTQTPSHQVTQMGQEVILRCVPISNHLYFYWYRQILGQKVEFLVSFYNNEISEKSEIFDDQFSVERPDGSNFTLKIRSTKLEDSAMYFCASGRESTDTQYFGPGTRLTVL.

This clone was counted ten times or more. The observed sequence ends 3 residues before the CDR3 terminus, with the missing tail filled in from the germline J gene. This chain links TRBV7-9 with TRBJ1-1; D not resolved. There are 15 residues in the CDR3. Trimming removed 4 bases from V and 4 bases from J, with 16 bases in between. Germline-derived CDR1 and CDR2 are SEHNR and FQNEAQ (reference sequence). The covered CDR3 bases are TGTGCCAGCAGCTACTTGGCCGGGTTGAGCACTGAA. This sequence encodes CASSYLAGLSTE. The CDR3 as a whole reads CASSYLAGLSTEAFF.

As to this clone: Coverage ceases 3 residues before the CDR3 finishes, and the germline J gene fills in the end. V and J are TRBV19 and TRBJ1-2; a weak D match, TRBD1 (5 bases). In germline, CDR1 is LNHDA, CDR2 SQIVND (reference sequence). This CDR3 region has 13 residues. The germline V and J ends were trimmed by 7 bases and 4 bases, with 13 bases remaining between them. The CDR3 DNA, read in part, is TGTGCCAGTAATCCGGGACTTTCCTATGGC. Translating gives CASNPGLSYG. The full CDR3 is CASNPGLSYGYTF.

On this clone: The CDR3 extends 3 residues past the end of the read, so its final part is completed from the germline J gene. V gene TRBV5-1 combines with J gene TRBJ2-5; 9 bases align to TRBD1. Looked up from germline, CDR1 is SGHRS and CDR2 is YFSETQ. V lost 1 base and J lost 3; bases outside the gene matches: 7. The CDR3 has 16 residues. The part of the CDR3 DNA that was read is TGCGCCAGCAGCTTGCACAGGGGGCAGGGGAAAGAGACC. Translated: CASSLHRGQGKET. The entire CDR3 sequence reads CASSLHRGQGKETQYF.

Remarks on this clone: The CDR3 end falls 3 residues outside the read, so it is completed with the germline J gene. This chain links TRBV7-2 with TRBJ1-6; 9 nucleotides match TRBD1. V shed 3 bases and J 5 bases; nucleotides not matched to a gene: 2. In germline, CDR1 is SGHTA, CDR2 FQGNSA. This CDR3 comprises 15 residues. CDR3 bases read: TGTGCCAGCAGCTTGAGGACAGGGGATAATTCACCC. Its protein is CASSLRTGDNSP. The entire CDR3 reads CASSLRTGDNSPLHF.